This TCR beta chain emerged from a study of CD8 T cells in Susac syndrome. Healthy donors matched for age and sex were used as controls. Random hexamers were used to reverse transcribe an amount of about 0.45 to 1 ug RNA. TCRdb reanalysed the immunoSEQ multiplex PCR reads using MiXCR and keeps one entry per CDR3 protein. The sample records roughly 110,000 distinct CDR3 sequences, 85% to 95% being singletons. The receptor was derived from a human donor in good health. The sample comprised CD8+ T cells from PBMCs.

This chain's CDR3 is CSFTPGGEAFF. The CDR3 region has the DNA TGCAGCTTCACCCCAGGGGGGGAAGCTTTCTTT. The genes are TRBV29-1 and TRBJ1-1; the match to TRBD1 covers 7 bases. The CDR3 contains 11 residues. Per germline, CDR1 SQVTM and CDR2 ANQGSEA. Trimming removed 8 bases from V and 8 bases from J; junction bases left unmatched: 8.